What follows are 19 T cell receptor beta chains derived from one specimen sequenced in a study of blood T cell repertoires in COVID-19. Assay: immunoSEQ multiplex PCR; the TCRdb copy retains only in-frame clones and omits some. The table shows about 200,000 clones, with roughly 88% occurring only once. Sequenced: peripheral blood. The receptors here all came from a man aged 35-49 years with acute or convalescent COVID-19.

This rearrangement joins TRBV6-4 to TRBJ2-2, with 8 bases identical to TRBD2. Germline V lookup: CDR1 MRHNA, CDR2 SNTAGT. After removal of 10 bases from V and 4 bases from J, the junction contained 5 bases not matched to a gene. This CDR3 contains 13 residues. The CDR3 sequence is CATQAGVTGELFF. The CDR3 DNA follows: TGTGCCACACAAGCGGGAGTCACCGGGGAGCTGTTTTTT.

The rearrangement links TRBV5-1 to TRBJ2-1; tentative D call: TRBD1 (6 bases). Per the germline V gene, CDR1 is SGHRS and CDR2 is YFSETQ. The germline V and J ends were trimmed by 5 bases and 3 bases, with 12 bases remaining between them. This CDR3 contains 14 residues. CDR3 coding DNA: TGCGCCAGCAGTAGACAGACAGGCTACAATGAGCAGTTCTTC. Protein sequence: CASSRQTGYNEQFF. Using reference TRBV5-1 and TRBJ2-1 for the parts outside the CDR3, the full variable domain is KAGVTQTPRYLIKTRGQQVTLSCSPISGHRSVSWYQQTPGQGLQFLFEYFSETQRNKGNFPGRFSGRQFSNSRSEMNVSTLELGDSALYLCASSRQTGYNEQFFGPGTRLTVL.

This clone has more than one count but fewer than ten. CDR3 amino acids: CSASPPPLGNQPQHF. CDR3 in DNA: TGCAGTGCTAGTCCCCCCCCACTGGGCAATCAGCCCCAGCATTTT. The V and J genes are TRBV20-1 and TRBJ1-5; D gene ambiguous. V lost 3 bases and J lost 2, with 14 bases in between. The V gene's germline CDR1 is DFQATT and CDR2 SNEGSKA (reference sequence). The CDR3 is 15 residues long.

The CDR3, as DNA: TGTGCCAGCAGCGGCGGCGAAGGGGGCTATGGCTACACCTTC. Its translation is CASSGGEGGYGYTF. The chain is built from TRBV13 and TRBJ1-2, with D perhaps TRBD1 (6 bases). V lost 5 bases and J lost 4, with 14 bases in between. Germline lookup yields CDR1 PRHDT and CDR2 FYEKMQ (reference sequence). The CDR3 extends over 14 amino acids. The whole variable domain, filled in from reference TRBV13 and TRBJ1-2, reads AAGVIQSPRHLIKEKRETATLKCYPIPRHDTVYWYQQGPGQDPQFLISFYEKMQSDKGSIPDRFSAQQFSDYHSELNMSSLELGDSALYFCASSGGEGGYGYTFGSGTRLTVV.

This rearrangement joins TRBV12-5 to TRBJ1-1, with a weak D call TRBD1 (5 bases). The CDR3 loop spans 14 amino acids. Germline CDR1 and CDR2: LGHNT and FRNRAP. The germline V and J ends were trimmed by 3 bases and 4 bases, with 12 bases remaining between them. The CDR3 region is CASGFVRGSTEAFF. The DNA for the CDR3 is TGTGCTAGTGGTTTCGTGCGGGGGAGCACTGAAGCTTTCTTT.

The genes are TRBV27 and TRBJ2-3; possible D gene TRBD1, 5 bases. Germline lookup yields CDR1 MNHEY and CDR2 SMNVEV (reference sequence). The CDR3 sequence is 11 residues long. The CDR3 DNA is TGTGGGGCAGGGTTCACAGATACGCAGTATTTT. Translation gives CGAGFTDTQYF.

Only a few counts were recorded for this clone. The gene calls are TRBV6-1 and TRBJ2-7; 8 nucleotides line up with TRBD2. From germline, CDR1 is MNHNS and CDR2 SASEGT. Losses at the gene ends were 3 bases for V and 2 bases for J; bases not matched to a gene: 6. There are 15 residues in the CDR3. The CDR3 loop is CASSESIAGTYEQYF. The CDR3 bases are TGTGCCAGCAGTGAGTCGATAGCGGGAACCTACGAGCAGTACTTC.

V and J are TRBV5-6 and TRBJ2-5; unclear D gene. The CDR3 runs to 13 residues. Trimming removed 4 bases from V and 5 bases from J, with 12 bases in between. Per the germline V gene, CDR1 is SGHDT and CDR2 is YYEEEE. This chain's CDR3 is CASSPARVETQYF. The DNA of the CDR3 is TGTGCCAGCAGCCCCGCTAGAGTCGAGACCCAGTACTTC.

The CDR3 bases are TGCGCCAGCACCATCACTAGCGGGAGCTCCTACAATGAGCAGTTCTTC. This encodes CASTITSGSSYNEQFF. V and J are TRBV4-1 and TRBJ2-1; TRBD2 matches at 11 bases. V was pared by 7 bases and J by 0 bases, with 5 bases of the junction left unmatched. Germline loops: CDR1 MGHRA, CDR2 YSYEKL. CDR3 length equals 16 residues.

The V and J genes are TRBV7-3 and TRBJ1-2, with D hard to call. The CDR3 contains 17 residues. Germline V gives CDR1 SGHTA, CDR2 FQGTGA. Trimming took 5 bases from V and 8 from J, leaving 27 bases between them. The CDR3 spells CASSPAPGRAAGVGYTF. The CDR3 nucleotides are TGTGCCAGCAGCCCCGCCCCGGGGAGAGCTGCTGGAGTGGGCTACACCTTC.

The DNA of the CDR3 is TGTGCCAGCAGCTTAGCAGCCGGGATCTACGAGCAGTACTTC. It encodes CASSLAAGIYEQYF. The chain employs TRBV7-2 and TRBJ2-7, with a possible D match to TRBD2 (5 bases). In germline, CDR1 is SGHTA, CDR2 FQGNSA. This CDR3 comprises 14 residues. The V end was cut by 0 bases, the J end by 3 bases, with 9 bases between.

The CDR3: CASSRTGGAYEQYF. In DNA, the CDR3 is TGTGCCAGCAGCCGTACAGGGGGCGCTTACGAGCAGTACTTC. V gene TRBV27 combines with J gene TRBJ2-7, with TRBD1 matching 9 bases. With V trimmed by 6 bases and J by 4 bases, 7 bases remained unmatched. Germline assignment: CDR1 MNHEY and CDR2 SMNVEV (reference sequence). This CDR3 comprises 14 residues.

The V gene is TRBV2, the J gene TRBJ1-2; 7 nucleotides match TRBD1. This CDR3 has 15 amino acids. Germline V gene sequence: CDR1 SNHLY, CDR2 FYNNEI. The ends lost 6 bases at V and 3 bases at J; junction bases unmatched: 10. CDR3 region: CASSGGQTFDYGYTF. Written as DNA, the CDR3 is TGTGCCAGCAGCGGGGGACAGACCTTTGACTATGGCTACACCTTC. Drawing the rest from reference TRBV2 and TRBJ1-2, the complete variable domain is EPEVTQTPSHQVTQMGQEVILRCVPISNHLYFYWYRQILGQKVEFLVSFYNNEISEKSEIFDDQFSVERPDGSNFTLKIRSTKLEDSAMYFCASSGGQTFDYGYTFGSGTRLTVV.

The CDR3 spells CASGGVSYNEQFF. Here the CDR3 DNA reads TGTGCCAGCGGCGGAGTCTCCTACAATGAGCAGTTCTTC. The rearrangement uses TRBV25-1 and TRBJ2-1, with D unclear. Germline CDR1 reads MGHDK; CDR2 reads SYGVNS. The CDR3 totals 13 residues. The germline V and J ends were trimmed by 8 bases and 0 bases, with 8 bases remaining between them.

This clone was detected only once. The chain employs TRBV19 and TRBJ1-2; D gene uncertain. Trimming cost V 0 bases and J 8 bases, with 10 bases left between them. CDR1 LNHDA and CDR2 SQIVND come from the germline V gene (reference sequence). The CDR3 spans 13 residues. CDR3 in amino acids: CASSIDRAGGYTF. The CDR3 nucleotides read TGTGCCAGTAGTATAGATCGTGCAGGAGGCTACACCTTC.

The chain has TRBV30 and TRBJ2-7; 9 nucleotides match TRBD2. Germline CDR1 GTSNPN, CDR2 SVGIG (reference sequence). The CDR3 covers 16 residues. V lost 1 base to trimming and J lost 3 bases; unmatched junction nucleotides: 10. In DNA, the CDR3 is TGTGCCTGGAGTGGGCGGGAGGGCCTTAGTTTCTACGAGCAGTACTTC. This encodes CAWSGREGLSFYEQYF.

J is TRBJ1-6 and V is TRBV5-5; D ambiguous. CDR3 length: 15 residues. Germline V CDR1 and CDR2: SGHKS, YYEKEE (reference sequence). The ends were cut back, 0 bases at V and 9 bases at J, with 13 bases in the middle. The CDR3 DNA reads TGTGCCAGCAGCTTGGTTTCGGGATCCGCTTCACCCCTCCACTTT. It specifies CASSLVSGSASPLHF.

The sample holds a few counts of this clone. The rearrangement links TRBV2 to TRBJ2-7; tentatively, D is TRBD2 (6 bases). The CDR3 has 13 residues. The germline V gene has CDR1 SNHLY and CDR2 FYNNEI. The V end lost 1 base, the J end lost 5 bases, and 9 bases lay between the germline ends. CDR3: CASSEGGLDEQYF. The CDR3 bases are TGTGCCAGCAGTGAAGGGGGACTCGACGAGCAGTACTTC. Supplemented by reference TRBV2 and TRBJ2-7, the full variable domain reads EPEVTQTPSHQVTQMGQEVILRCVPISNHLYFYWYRQILGQKVEFLVSFYNNEISEKSEIFDDQFSVERPDGSNFTLKIRSTKLEDSAMYFCASSEGGLDEQYFGPGTRLTVT.

This clone showed up just once. The gene calls are TRBV7-2 and TRBJ2-5, with D tentatively TRBD1 (5 bases). V was trimmed by 4 bases and J by 4 bases, leaving 10 bases between them. Germline V gives CDR1 SGHTA, CDR2 FQGNSA. The CDR3 runs 13 residues. The CDR3: CASSSRVSETQYF. In DNA, the CDR3 is TGTGCCAGCAGCTCCAGGGTATCAGAGACCCAGTACTTC.